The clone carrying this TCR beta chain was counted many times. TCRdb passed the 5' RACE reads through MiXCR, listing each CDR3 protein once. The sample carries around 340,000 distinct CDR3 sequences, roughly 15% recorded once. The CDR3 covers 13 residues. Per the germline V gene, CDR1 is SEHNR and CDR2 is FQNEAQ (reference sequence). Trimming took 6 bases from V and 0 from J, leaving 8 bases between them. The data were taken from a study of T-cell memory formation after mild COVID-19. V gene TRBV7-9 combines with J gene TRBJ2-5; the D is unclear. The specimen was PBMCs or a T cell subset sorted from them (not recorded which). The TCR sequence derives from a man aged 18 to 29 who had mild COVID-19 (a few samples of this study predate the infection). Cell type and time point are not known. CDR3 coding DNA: TGTGCCAGCAGGCGTACCGACCAAGAGACCCAGTACTTC. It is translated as CASRRTDQETQYF.